What follows describes a single T cell receptor beta chain. This table comes from immunoSEQ multiplex PCR, and its TCRdb copy is limited to in-frame clones, with some not included. The sample lists a few hundred thousand clones; approximately 90% were seen once. The germline V gene has CDR1 SGHDT and CDR2 YYEEEE. Trimming took off 3 bases at V and 2 bases at J, with 9 bases between the two ends. CDR3 length equals 13 residues. The data are from a study of blood T cell repertoires in COVID-19. As for the study in general: Acute and convalescent COVID-19 samples came from the United States, Italy and Spain. The analysed material was cDNA or gDNA that came from T cells, B-cell-depleted T cells, or PBMCs.

The sequenced material came from peripheral blood. The source of this sequence is a woman younger than 45 who had recovered from COVID-19. The chain uses TRBV5-6 and TRBJ2-7; D is possibly TRBD2 (5 bases). CDR3 sequence reads: CASSSGMPYEQYF. Here the CDR3 DNA reads TGTGCCAGCAGCTCCGGGATGCCCTACGAGCAGTACTTC.